This T cell receptor beta chain was recorded in a study of Ad26.COV2.S vaccination and SARS-CoV-2 variants. Study information: The vaccine Ad26.COV2.S was put into the muscle once, or twice with 56 days between.

This clone was detected only a few times. V lost 2 bases and J lost 0, with 5 bases in between. Germline V gives CDR1 WSHSY, CDR2 SAAADI. The CDR3 is made up of 14 amino acids. Sequencing was performed with immunoSEQ multiplex PCR; in TCRdb, only in-frame clones are kept and a portion is missing. The sample holds about 350,000 clones; 80% to 90% are singletons and the top ten take about 3.5%. Treatment reported: some 19 received Ad26.COV2.S at low or high dose, single or two shots; about 5 received placebo; per-sample allocation not given. Sampling took place 63 days after the first vaccine or placebo injection. An adult aged 18-55 years in Boston served as the donor. Built on an Ad26 vector, the vaccine expressed Wuhan-strain SARS-CoV-2 spike.

The clonotype originates from a person between 18 and 59 years old who received the Ad26.COV2.S COVID-19 vaccine or a placebo. The material was peripheral blood, obtained in a trial of Ad26.COV2.S vaccine versus placebo. The chain couples TRBV10-2 to TRBJ1-5; unclear D gene. In DNA form, the CDR3 reads TGCGCCAGCAGTGAGGTTTTTAGCAATCAGCCCCAGCATTTT. This sequence encodes CASSEVFSNQPQHF.